This TCR beta chain appears in the sequencing data of a study of radiation and T cells in renal cell carcinoma (dated by TCRdb to about 2020). For the wider study: TCR beta sequencing covered 55 or so samples in total, comprising some 25 tumors and roughly 27 peripheral blood samples. Across all 50 or so samples, 4,016,671 unique CDR3 nucleotide sequences, encoding about 3,000,000 unique CDR3 amino acid sequences, were identified.

General study outcomes and caveats: Effects of radiation dose or scheduling on the TCR repertoire could not be addressed with the single-armed trial design. Intratumoral heterogeneity went uncaptured because the only tumor material available was small regions of roughly 1 g. A greater number of dominant CDR3 motifs was detected in irradiated tumors than in control tumors, and a larger share of the repertoire was occupied by these motifs in irradiated tumors than in control tumors. Irradiated tumors showed higher TCR clonality than controls, with the top 100 clonotypes averaging around 50% of the repertoire versus roughly 40% in nephrectomy-only tumors.

The intended sense of this specimen's time point label: tumor resected at nephrectomy. According to the study, the label for this sample's treatment or condition signals: treatment-naive control, cytoreductive nephrectomy. For controls, tumors were taken from treatment-naive renal cell carcinoma patients who had cytoreductive nephrectomy with no radiation beforehand. Every patient had renal cell carcinoma of clear cell pathology. The control tumors used for TCR sequencing were from a handful of females and some 12 males, were resected between about 2010 and 2014, and had a median patient age of roughly 58 years (range roughly 40 to 82). Tumor processing involved mechanical dissociation, digestion with collagenase/hyaluronidase at 37 degrees C, handling in gentleMACS C tubes, and storage in liquid nitrogen. Genomic DNA for TCR sequencing was prepared using the QIAamp DNA Blood Mini Kit (Qiagen). The analyses included just those samples that passed every quality control check.

This clone came up once. Its antigen specificity is not known. Per-base qualities were not stored, and no clone one base away is much larger. TCR beta libraries were generated from genomic DNA with the immunoSEQ kit, following the manufacturer's recommendations. Library preparation used a first multiplex PCR with proprietary primers, then a second PCR adding unique barcodes, with bead cleanups after each round. A positive control reaction and a negative control reaction, both provided in the kit, were run with every batch of samples. The final libraries were assessed on an Agilent 4200 TapeStation D1000 ScreenTape, pooled by volume, and quantified by qPCR. Sequencing was performed on an Illumina NextSeq500 with a MidOutput 150-cycle cartridge, and 156 Read1 and 15 Index1 cycles were run with kit custom primers. The pooled library was loaded at approximately 1 pM with a 20% PhiX control spike-in. The paper's data handling went like this. The vendor-processed data were analyzed in R, and a clonotype was defined as all T cells that share the same CDR3 nucleotide sequence. In the clone abundance analyses, frequencies in each sample were normalized to that sample's 10,000 most abundant clones. Public T cell clones, which averaged fewer than five per sample, were removed prior to analysis. Dominant motif analysis used ImmunoMap with the PAM10 matrix, gap penalty 30 and homology threshold 0.3; motifs with cumulative frequency at least 0.01 counted as dominant. The source is immuneACCESS, and TCRdb retained only in-frame sequences with V and J called. Part of the clones is not carried over; for the studies checked, unresolved V genes explain less than half of this, and the remainder is unexplained. Clone size and V and J calls were adopted from that table, with D and trimming inferred from the DNA. Across this sample there are roughly 3,600 clones, with around 75% seen only once. The ten largest clones add up to roughly 7.7% of the sample.

There are 15 amino acids in the CDR3, from cysteine to phenylalanine inclusive. Only the CDR3 part of the read is kept: 45 bases, read in frame from the first base. CDR1 LNHDA and CDR2 SQIVND were looked up in the germline V gene (reference sequence). Clipping removes 3 bases from V and 1 base from J, with 4 as the unmatched junction base count. The V and J segments used are TRBV19 and TRBJ2-7, and TRBD1 matches 9 of the central bases. The TCR sequence derives from a man aged 45-65 years with renal cell carcinoma. The specimen comprised tumor tissue, sampled from a patient whose treatment was nephrectomy without radiotherapy. The DNA sequence is given as TGTGCCAGTAGTATTGGACAGGGGACGTCCTACGAGCAGTACTTC. It specifies CASSIGQGTSYEQYF.